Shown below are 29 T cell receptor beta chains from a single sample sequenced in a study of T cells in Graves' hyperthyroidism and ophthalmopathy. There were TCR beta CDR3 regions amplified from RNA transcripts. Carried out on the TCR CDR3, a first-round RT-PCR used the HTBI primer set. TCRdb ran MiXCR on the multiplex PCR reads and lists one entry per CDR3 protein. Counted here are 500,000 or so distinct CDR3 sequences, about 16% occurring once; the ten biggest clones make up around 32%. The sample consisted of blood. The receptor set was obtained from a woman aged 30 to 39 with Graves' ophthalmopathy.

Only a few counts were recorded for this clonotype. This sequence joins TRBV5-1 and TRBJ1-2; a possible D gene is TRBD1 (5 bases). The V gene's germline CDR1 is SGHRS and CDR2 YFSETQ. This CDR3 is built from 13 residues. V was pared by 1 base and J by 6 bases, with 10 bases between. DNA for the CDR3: TGCGCCAGCAGCTTGACCGCAGGGCATGGCTACACCTTC. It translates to CASSLTAGHGYTF.

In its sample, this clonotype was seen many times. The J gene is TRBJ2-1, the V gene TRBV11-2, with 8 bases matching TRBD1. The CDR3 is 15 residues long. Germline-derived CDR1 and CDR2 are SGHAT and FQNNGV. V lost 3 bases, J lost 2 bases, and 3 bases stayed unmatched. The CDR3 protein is CASSFSGGAYNEQFF. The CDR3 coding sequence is TGTGCCAGCAGCTTCTCAGGGGGCGCCTACAATGAGCAGTTCTTC.

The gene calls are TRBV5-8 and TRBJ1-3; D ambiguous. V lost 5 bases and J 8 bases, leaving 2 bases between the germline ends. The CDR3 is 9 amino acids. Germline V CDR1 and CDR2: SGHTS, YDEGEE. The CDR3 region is CASRDTIYF. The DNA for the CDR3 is TGTGCCAGCAGAGACACCATATATTTT.

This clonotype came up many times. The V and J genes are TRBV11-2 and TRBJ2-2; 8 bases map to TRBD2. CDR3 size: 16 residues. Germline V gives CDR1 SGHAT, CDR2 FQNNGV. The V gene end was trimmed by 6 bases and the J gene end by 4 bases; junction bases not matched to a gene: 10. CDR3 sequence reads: CASRTEIAGITGELFF. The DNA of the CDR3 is TGTGCCAGCAGGACGGAGATAGCGGGAATCACCGGGGAGCTGTTTTTT.

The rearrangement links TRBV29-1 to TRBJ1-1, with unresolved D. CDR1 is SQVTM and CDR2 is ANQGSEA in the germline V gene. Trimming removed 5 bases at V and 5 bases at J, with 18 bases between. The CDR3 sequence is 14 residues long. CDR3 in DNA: TGCAGCGTTAGTTACTTGGGAGTAGGGACTGAAGCTTTCTTT. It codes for CSVSYLGVGTEAFF.

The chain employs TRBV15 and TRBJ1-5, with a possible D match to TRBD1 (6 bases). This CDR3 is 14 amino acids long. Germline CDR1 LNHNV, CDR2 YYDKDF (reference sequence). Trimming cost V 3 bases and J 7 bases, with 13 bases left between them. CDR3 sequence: CATSSALQGQPQHF. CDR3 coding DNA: TGTGCCACCAGCAGCGCCTTACAGGGCCAGCCCCAGCATTTT.

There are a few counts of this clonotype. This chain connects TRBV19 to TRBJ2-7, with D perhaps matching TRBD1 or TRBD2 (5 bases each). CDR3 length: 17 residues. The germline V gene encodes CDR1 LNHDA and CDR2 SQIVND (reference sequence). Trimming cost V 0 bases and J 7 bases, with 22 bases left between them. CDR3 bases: TGTGCCAGTAGTATAGACGGAGCCGTGGGGACGAGAGGAGAGCAGTACTTC. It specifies CASSIDGAVGTRGEQYF.

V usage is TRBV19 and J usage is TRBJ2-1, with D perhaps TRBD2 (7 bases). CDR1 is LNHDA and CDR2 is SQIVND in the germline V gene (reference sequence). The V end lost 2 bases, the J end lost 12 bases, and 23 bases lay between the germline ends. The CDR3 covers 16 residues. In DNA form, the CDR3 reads TGTGCCAGTAGTATATCCCCTGGCGGGGGCGATCCCGGGCAGTTCTTC. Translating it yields CASSISPGGGDPGQFF.

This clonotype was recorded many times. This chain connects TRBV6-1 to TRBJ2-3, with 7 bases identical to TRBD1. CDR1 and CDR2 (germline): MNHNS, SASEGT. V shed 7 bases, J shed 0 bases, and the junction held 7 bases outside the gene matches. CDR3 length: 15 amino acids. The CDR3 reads CASTYRGTSTDTQYF. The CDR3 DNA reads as TGTGCCAGCACCTACAGGGGTACCAGCACAGATACGCAGTATTTT.

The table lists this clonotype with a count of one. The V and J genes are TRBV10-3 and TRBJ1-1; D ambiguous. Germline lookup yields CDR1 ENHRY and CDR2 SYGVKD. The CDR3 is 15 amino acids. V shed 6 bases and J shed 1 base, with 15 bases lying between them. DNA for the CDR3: TGTGCCATCAGGCCCGGCAGGCAGGCGAACACTGAAGCTTTCTTT. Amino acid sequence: CAIRPGRQANTEAFF.

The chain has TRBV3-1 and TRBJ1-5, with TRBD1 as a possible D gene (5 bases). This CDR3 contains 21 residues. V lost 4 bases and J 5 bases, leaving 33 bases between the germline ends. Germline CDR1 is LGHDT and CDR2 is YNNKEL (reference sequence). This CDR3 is CASSPAILTSPSRVGHQPQHF. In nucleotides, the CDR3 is TGTGCCAGCAGCCCAGCTATTCTGACCTCCCCTTCTCGAGTGGGACATCAGCCCCAGCATTTT.

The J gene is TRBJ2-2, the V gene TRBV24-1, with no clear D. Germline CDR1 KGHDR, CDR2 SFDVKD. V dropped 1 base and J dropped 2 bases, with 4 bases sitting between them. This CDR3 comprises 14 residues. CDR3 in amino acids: CATSDFANTGELFF. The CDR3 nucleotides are TGTGCCACCAGTGATTTCGCAAACACCGGGGAGCTGTTTTTT.

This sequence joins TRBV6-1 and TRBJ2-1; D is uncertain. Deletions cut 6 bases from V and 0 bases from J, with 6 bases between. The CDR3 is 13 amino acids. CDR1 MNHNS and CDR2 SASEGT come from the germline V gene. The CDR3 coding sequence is TGTGCCAGCAGATTCGGCTCCTACAATGAGCAGTTCTTC. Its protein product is CASRFGSYNEQFF.

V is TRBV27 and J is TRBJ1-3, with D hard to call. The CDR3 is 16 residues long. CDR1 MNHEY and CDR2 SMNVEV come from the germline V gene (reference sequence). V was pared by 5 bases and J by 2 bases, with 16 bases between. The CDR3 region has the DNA TGTGCCAGCAGTCCGCAACCTCCGGGAGCTGGAAACACCATATATTTT. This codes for CASSPQPPGAGNTIYF.

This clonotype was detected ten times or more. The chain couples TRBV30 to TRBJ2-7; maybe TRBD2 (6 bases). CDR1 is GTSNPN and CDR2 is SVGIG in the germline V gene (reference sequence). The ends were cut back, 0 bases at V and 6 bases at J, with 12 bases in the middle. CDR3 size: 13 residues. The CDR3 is CAWSVGGDREQYF. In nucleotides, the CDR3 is TGTGCCTGGAGTGTCGGGGGAGACCGCGAGCAGTACTTC.

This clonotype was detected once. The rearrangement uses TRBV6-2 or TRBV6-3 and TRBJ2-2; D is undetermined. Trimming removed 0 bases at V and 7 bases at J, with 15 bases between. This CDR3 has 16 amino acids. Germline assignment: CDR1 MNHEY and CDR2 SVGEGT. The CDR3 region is CASSYSPSVVHGELFF. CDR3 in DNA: TGTGCCAGCAGTTACTCTCCGTCCGTCGTTCACGGGGAGCTGTTTTTT.

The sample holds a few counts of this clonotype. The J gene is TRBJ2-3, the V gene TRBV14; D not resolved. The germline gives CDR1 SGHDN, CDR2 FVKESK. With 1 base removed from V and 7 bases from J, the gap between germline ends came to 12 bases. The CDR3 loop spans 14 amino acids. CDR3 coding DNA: TGTGCCAGCAGCCAAGCAGGTTCCCCTAATACGCAGTATTTT. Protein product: CASSQAGSPNTQYF.

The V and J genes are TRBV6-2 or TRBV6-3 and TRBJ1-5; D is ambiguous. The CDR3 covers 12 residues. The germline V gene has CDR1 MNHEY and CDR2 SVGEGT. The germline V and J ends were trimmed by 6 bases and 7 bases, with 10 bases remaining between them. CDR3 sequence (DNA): TGTGCCAGCAGGGAGGGTTTGCAGCCCCAGCATTTT. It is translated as CASREGLQPQHF.

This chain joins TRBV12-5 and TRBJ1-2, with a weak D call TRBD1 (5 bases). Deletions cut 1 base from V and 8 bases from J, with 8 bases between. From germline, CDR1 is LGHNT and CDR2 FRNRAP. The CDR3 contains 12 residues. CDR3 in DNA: TGTGCTAGTGGTTTGGCGACAGTCGGCTACACCTTC. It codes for CASGLATVGYTF.

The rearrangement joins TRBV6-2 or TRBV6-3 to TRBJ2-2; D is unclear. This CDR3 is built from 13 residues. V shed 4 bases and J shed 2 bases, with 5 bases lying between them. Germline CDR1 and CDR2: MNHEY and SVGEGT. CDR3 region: CASSSVNTGELFF. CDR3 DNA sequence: TGTGCCAGCAGTTCGGTCAACACCGGGGAGCTGTTTTTT.

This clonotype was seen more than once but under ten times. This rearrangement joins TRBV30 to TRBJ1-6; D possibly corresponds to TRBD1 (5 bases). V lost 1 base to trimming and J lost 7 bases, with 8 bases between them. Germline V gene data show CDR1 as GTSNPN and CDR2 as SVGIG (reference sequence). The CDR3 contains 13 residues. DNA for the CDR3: TGTGCCTGGAGTGGGGACGGAAATTCACCCCTCCACTTT. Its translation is CAWSGDGNSPLHF.

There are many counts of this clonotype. The CDR3 coding sequence is TGTGCCAGCTCAAGAGAGGGGGACTACGAGCAGTACTTC. Its protein is CASSREGDYEQYF. The chain couples TRBV18 to TRBJ2-7; D possibly corresponds to TRBD1 (6 bases). The V gene's germline CDR1 is KGHSH and CDR2 LQKENI. The ends were cut back, 5 bases at V and 3 bases at J, with 11 bases in the middle. This CDR3 is built from 13 residues.

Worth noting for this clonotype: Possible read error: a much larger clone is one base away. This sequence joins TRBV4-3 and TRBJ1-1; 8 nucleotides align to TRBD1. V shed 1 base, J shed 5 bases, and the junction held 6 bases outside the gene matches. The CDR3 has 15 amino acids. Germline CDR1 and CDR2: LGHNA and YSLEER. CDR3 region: CASSQGTGRMTEAFF. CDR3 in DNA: TGCGCCAGCAGCCAAGGGACAGGGAGAATGACTGAAGCTTTCTTT.

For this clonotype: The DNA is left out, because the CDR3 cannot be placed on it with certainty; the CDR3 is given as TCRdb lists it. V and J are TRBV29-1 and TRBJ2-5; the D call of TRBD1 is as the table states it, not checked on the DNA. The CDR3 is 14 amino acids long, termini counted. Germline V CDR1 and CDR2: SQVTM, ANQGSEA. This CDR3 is CSVEDQWGTGSTYF.

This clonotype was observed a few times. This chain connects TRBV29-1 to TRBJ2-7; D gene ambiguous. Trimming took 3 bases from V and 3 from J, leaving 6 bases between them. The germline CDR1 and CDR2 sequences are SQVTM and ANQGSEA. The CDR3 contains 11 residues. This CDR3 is CSVEGDYEQYF. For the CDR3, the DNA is TGCAGCGTTGAGGGCGACTACGAGCAGTACTTC.

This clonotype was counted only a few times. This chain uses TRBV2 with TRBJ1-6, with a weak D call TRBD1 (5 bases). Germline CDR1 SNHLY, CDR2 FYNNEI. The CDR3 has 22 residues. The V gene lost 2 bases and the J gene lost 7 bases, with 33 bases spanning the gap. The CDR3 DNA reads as TGTGCCAGCAGTGAATTCGCTGTTACGGGCAGGAAAACCCCGAGGGGAAATTCACCCCTCCACTTT. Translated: CASSEFAVTGRKTPRGNSPLHF.

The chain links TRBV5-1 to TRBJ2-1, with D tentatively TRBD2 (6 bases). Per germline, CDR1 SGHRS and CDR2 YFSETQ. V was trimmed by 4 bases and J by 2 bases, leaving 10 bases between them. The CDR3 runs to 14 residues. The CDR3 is CASSPLAAYNEQFF. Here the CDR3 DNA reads TGCGCCAGCAGCCCCTTAGCGGCCTACAATGAGCAGTTCTTC.

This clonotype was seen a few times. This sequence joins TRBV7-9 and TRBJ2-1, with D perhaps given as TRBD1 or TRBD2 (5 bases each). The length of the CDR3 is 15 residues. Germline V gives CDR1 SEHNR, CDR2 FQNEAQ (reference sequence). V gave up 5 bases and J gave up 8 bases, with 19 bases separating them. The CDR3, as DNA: TGTGCCAGCAGCCAACGGGACCCCCGAGCCGATGAGCAGTTCTTC. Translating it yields CASSQRDPRADEQFF.

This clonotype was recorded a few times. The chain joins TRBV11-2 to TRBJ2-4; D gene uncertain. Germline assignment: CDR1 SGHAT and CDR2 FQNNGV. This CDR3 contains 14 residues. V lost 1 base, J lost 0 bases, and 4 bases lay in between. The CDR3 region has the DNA TGTGCCAGCAGCTTAGCCGTAGCCAAAAACATTCAGTACTTC. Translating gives CASSLAVAKNIQYF.